This T cell receptor beta chain was recorded in a study of spatial heterogeneity in lung cancer. The sample's time point: sample taken at primary tumor resection. Unsorted whole RNA from tumor, nontumor lung or frozen PBMC underwent sequencing. Germline CDR1 and CDR2: SGHTA and FQGNSA. V lost 4 bases, J lost 6 bases, and 8 bases stayed unmatched. The CDR3 sequence is 15 residues long. Each CDR3 protein gets one entry after TCRdb re-called the 5' RACE reads with MiXCR. The table has 70,000 to 90,000 distinct CDR3 sequences, 10% to 15% seen once. This sample comprised PBMCs, obtained at surgery. The TCR comes from a male donor with early-stage non-small cell lung cancer. V and J are TRBV7-2 and TRBJ1-4, with TRBD1 matching 7 bases. This CDR3 is CASSSRQGGYEKLFF. The CDR3 region has the DNA TGTGCCAGCAGCTCCAGACAGGGAGGTTATGAAAAACTGTTTTTT.